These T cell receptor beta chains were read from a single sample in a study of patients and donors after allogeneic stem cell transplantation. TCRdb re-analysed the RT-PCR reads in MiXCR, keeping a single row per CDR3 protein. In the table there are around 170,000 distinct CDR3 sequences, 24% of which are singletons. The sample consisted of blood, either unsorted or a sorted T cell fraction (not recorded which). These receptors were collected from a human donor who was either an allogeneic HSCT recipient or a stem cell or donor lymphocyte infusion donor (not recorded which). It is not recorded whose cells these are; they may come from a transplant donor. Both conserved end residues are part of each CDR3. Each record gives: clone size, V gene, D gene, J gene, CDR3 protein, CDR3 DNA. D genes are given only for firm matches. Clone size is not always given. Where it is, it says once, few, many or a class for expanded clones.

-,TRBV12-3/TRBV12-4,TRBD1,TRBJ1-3,CASSPLFRGLGNTIYF,TGTGCCAGCAGTCCCCTGTTCAGGGGGCTTGGAAACACCATATATTTT
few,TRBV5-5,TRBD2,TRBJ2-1,CASSVLRSGGVNEQFF,TGTGCCAGCAGCGTCCTTCGCAGCGGGGGTGTAAATGAGCAGTTCTTC
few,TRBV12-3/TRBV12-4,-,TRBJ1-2,CASSLFRGEGYTF,TGTGCCAGCAGTTTATTCAGGGGAGAGGGCTACACCTTC
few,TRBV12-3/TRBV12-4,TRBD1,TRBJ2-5,CASSPGDREGETQYF,TGTGCCAGCAGTCCTGGGGACAGGGAAGGTGAGACCCAGTACTTC
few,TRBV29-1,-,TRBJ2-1,CSVVGGTSSYNEQFF,TGCAGCGTTGTCGGCGGGACCAGCTCCTACAATGAGCAGTTCTTC
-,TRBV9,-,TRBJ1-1,CASSKDRDTVTEAFF,TGTGCCAGCAGCAAAGACCGGGACACGGTCACTGAAGCTTTCTTT
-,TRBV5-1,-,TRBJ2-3,CASSLTATTDTQYF,TGCGCCAGCAGCTTGACAGCCACCACAGATACGCAGTATTTT
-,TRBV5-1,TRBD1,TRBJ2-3,CASSLAGTGGPDTQYF,TGCGCCAGCAGCTTGGCCGGGACAGGGGGCCCAGATACGCAGTATTTT
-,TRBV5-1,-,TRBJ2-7,CASRSRGRNEQYF,TGCGCCAGCAGGTCCAGGGGAAGGAACGAGCAGTACTTC
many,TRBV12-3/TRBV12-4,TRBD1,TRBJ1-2,CASSSSQGDATRLSNYGYTF,TGTGCCAGCAGTTCGTCACAGGGGGACGCTACTCGCCTTTCTAACTATGGCTACACCTTC
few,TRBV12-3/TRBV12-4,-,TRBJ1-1,CASSSPENTEAFF,TGTGCCAGCAGTTCGCCCGAAAACACTGAAGCTTTCTTT
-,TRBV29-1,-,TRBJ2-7,CSIVVQGISYEQYF,TGCAGCATCGTGGTACAGGGCATCTCCTACGAGCAGTACTTC
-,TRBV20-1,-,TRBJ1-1,CSAPSMNTEAFF,TGCAGTGCTCCCAGTATGAACACTGAAGCTTTCTTT
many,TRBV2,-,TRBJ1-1,CASSEVVAGNTEAFF,TGTGCCAGCAGTGAAGTGGTAGCAGGGAACACTGAAGCTTTCTTT
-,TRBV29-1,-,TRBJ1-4,CSVRRGTTNEKLFF,TGCAGCGTGCGCAGGGGTACAACTAATGAAAAACTGTTTTTT
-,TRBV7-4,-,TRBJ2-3,CASSARTGNAADTQYF,TGTGCCAGCAGCGCCCGTACAGGGAATGCAGCAGATACGCAGTATTTT
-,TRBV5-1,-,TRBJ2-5,CASRAHRDQYF,TGCGCCAGCAGGGCCCATCGCGACCAGTACTTC
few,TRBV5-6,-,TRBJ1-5,CASSLAGGYGNQPQHF,TGTGCCAGCAGCTTGGCCGGGGGCTATGGCAATCAGCCCCAGCATTTT